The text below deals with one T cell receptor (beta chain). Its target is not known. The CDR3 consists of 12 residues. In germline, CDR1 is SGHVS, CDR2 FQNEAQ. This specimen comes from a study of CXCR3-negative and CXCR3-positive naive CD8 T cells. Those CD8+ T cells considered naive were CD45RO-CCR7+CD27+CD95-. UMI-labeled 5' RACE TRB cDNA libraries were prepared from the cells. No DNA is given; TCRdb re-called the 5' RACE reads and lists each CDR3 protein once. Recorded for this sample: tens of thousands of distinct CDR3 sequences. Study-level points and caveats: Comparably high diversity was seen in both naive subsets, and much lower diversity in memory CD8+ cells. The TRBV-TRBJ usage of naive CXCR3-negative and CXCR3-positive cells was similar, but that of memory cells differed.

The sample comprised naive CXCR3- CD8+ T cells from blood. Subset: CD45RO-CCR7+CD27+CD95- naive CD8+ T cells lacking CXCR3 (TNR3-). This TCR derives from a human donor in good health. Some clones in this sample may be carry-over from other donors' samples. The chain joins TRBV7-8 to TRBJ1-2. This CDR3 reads CASSPGEVGYTF.